This is a list of T cell receptor beta chains from one sample in a study of shared clonotypes between healthy human individuals. Profiling relied on immunoSEQ multiplex PCR, and the TCRdb table lists in-frame clones only, not all of them. The data show some 2,100,000 clones, under 95% seen once. Sequencing input: naive CD8+ T cells from PBMCs. These TCRs come from a man between 18 and 29 years old in good health. Some clones in this sample may be carry-over from other donors' samples. CDR3s include the opening cysteine and the closing phenylalanine or tryptophan. D genes are given only for firm matches. Size is stated for part of the rows, as once, few or many counts, or as a class when the clone is expanded.

>TRBJ2-1|NA|TRBV27|NA
TGTGCCAGCAGTTTAAGCAGGTACAATGAGCAGTTCTTC
CASSLSRYNEQFF
>TRBJ1-4|NA|TRBV19|NA
TGTGCCAGTAGTATATCAGCTTCGGATGAAAAACTGTTTTTT
CASSISASDEKLFF
>TRBJ2-7|TRBD2|TRBV5-4|NA
TGTGCCAGCAGCTTGGAGGTACTAGCGGGAACCGACGAGCAGTACTTC
CASSLEVLAGTDEQYF
>TRBJ2-7|NA|TRBV2|NA
TGTGCCAGCACCGGACCCGTGGCCTACGAGCAGTACTTC
CASTGPVAYEQYF
>TRBJ2-7|TRBD2|TRBV18|NA
TGTGCCAGCTCACCACCGGCTAGCGGGTCTGGCGAGTACGAGCAGTACTTC
CASSPPASGSGEYEQYF
>TRBJ2-7|NA|TRBV29-1|once
TGCAGCGCCGGATCCCCCGAGCAGTACTTC
CSAGSPEQYF
>TRBJ2-5|TRBD2|TRBV10-2|NA
TGCGCCAGCAGGGGTGACCTAACCGGGACTAAAGAGACCCAGTACTTC
CASRGDLTGTKETQYF
>TRBJ2-7|NA|TRBV4-2|NA
TGTGCCAGCAGCCTTAGTGGGACGAACGAGCAGTACTTC
CASSLSGTNEQYF
>TRBJ1-1|NA|TRBV19|few
TGTGCCAGTAGTATTTACACTGAAGCTTTCTTT
CASSIYTEAFF
>TRBJ2-3|NA|TRBV29-1|NA
TGCAGCGTTGAAGGAAAGGGGACGAACACAGATACGCAGTATTTT
CSVEGKGTNTDTQYF
>TRBJ2-7|NA|TRBV5-1|NA
TGCGCCAGCTCCTTCCGGGTTCCCTACGAGCAGTACTTC
CASSFRVPYEQYF
>TRBJ2-1|NA|TRBV7-9|NA
TGTGCCAGCAGCTTAGTGGCGGATTACAATGAGCAGTTCTTC
CASSLVADYNEQFF
>TRBJ2-7|NA|TRBV14|NA
TGTGCCAGCAGCCAAGATCTAGGGAGCGAGCAGTACTTC
CASSQDLGSEQYF
>TRBJ2-7|NA|TRBV21-1|once
TGTGCCAGCAGCCCTCGGGACACCGCTTACACCTACGAGCAGTACTTC
CASSPRDTAYTYEQYF
>TRBJ2-7|TRBD1|TRBV27|NA
TGTGCCAGCAGCTGGACAGGGGGACCCTACGAGCAGTACTTC
CASSWTGGPYEQYF
>TRBJ2-4|TRBD2|TRBV5-1|NA
TGCGCCAGCAGCCCAGCGGAGCCCGGGACTAGCGGTTTATTGCCAAAAAACATTCAGTACTTC
CASSPAEPGTSGLLPKNIQYF
>TRBJ1-5|NA|TRBV27|once
TGTGCCAGCAGAAACCTTGATGGGCCAAATCAGCCCCAGCATTTT
CASRNLDGPNQPQHF
>TRBJ1-5|TRBD1|TRBV4-1|few
TGCGCCAGCAGCCAGGGACAGGGAGTTGACAATCAGCCCCAGCATTTT
CASSQGQGVDNQPQHF
>TRBJ1-4|NA|TRBV19|NA
TGTGCCAGTACCAGACCGGGGGAACAGGATGAAAAACTGTTTTTT
CASTRPGEQDEKLFF
>TRBJ2-5|NA|TRBV5-1|once
TGCGCCAGCAGCTTGGGGGCTCACCTCCAAGAGACCCAGTACTTC
CASSLGAHLQETQYF
>TRBJ2-7|NA|TRBV4-2|NA
TGTGCCAGCAGCCTAGGGACGACGAATCCCTACGAGCAGTACTTC
CASSLGTTNPYEQYF
>TRBJ1-2|TRBD1|TRBV6-1|NA
TGTGCCAGCAGTGAGACAGGGTTGGGTGGCTACACCTTC
CASSETGLGGYTF
>TRBJ1-2|TRBD1|TRBV15|once
TGTGCCACGGCAGGGGACAGGGGCTATGGCTACACCTTC
CATAGDRGYGYTF
>TRBJ1-5|TRBD1|TRBV7-9|NA
TGTGCCAGCAGCCCAGGGGGGCAGGGGATTCAGCCCCAGCATTTT
CASSPGGQGIQPQHF
>TRBJ2-2|NA|TRBV7-9|once
TGTGCCAGCAGCCCCAAACAGGGACCCGGGGAGCTGTTTTTT
CASSPKQGPGELFF
>TRBJ1-1|TRBD1|TRBV27|NA
TGTGCCAGCAGTCACGGGACAGGGAACACTGAAGCTTTCTTT
CASSHGTGNTEAFF
>TRBJ2-5|NA|TRBV5-1|NA
TGCGCCAGCAGCTTGGTGCGGGAAGAGACCCAGTACTTC
CASSLVREETQYF
>TRBJ1-4|TRBD1|TRBV28|NA
TGTGCCAGCACATCCCGCAGGGGGGGGATGAAAGCAACTAATGAAAAACTGTTTTTT
CASTSRRGGMKATNEKLFF
>TRBJ2-2|TRBD1|TRBV2|NA
TGTGCCAGCAGTGAATGGGCAGGGGGAAGCGGGGAGCTGTTTTTT
CASSEWAGGSGELFF
>TRBJ2-1|TRBD1|TRBV11-2|NA
TGTGCCAGCAGCCTCCCCGGCAGGGGGCCTTACAATGAGCAGTTCTTC
CASSLPGRGPYNEQFF
>TRBJ2-3|NA|TRBV7-3|once
TGTGCCAGCAGCTTAACGGGAGATACGCAGTATTTT
CASSLTGDTQYF
>TRBJ2-1|TRBD2|TRBV27|NA
TGTGCCAGCAGTTTTGTCCTCGGACTAGATGAGCAGTTCTTC
CASSFVLGLDEQFF
>TRBJ2-7|TRBD2|TRBV7-8|NA
TGTGCCAGCAGCCTGTTCCGGACTAGCGGGAACTACGAGCAGTACTTC
CASSLFRTSGNYEQYF
>TRBJ2-3|NA|TRBV29-1|NA
TGCAGCGTTCTTGCGGATACGCAGTATTTT
CSVLADTQYF
>TRBJ2-2|TRBD2|TRBV2|NA
TGTGCCACTCTGGATGATAGCGGGAGCAAAAACGCCGGGGAGCTGTTTTTT
CATLDDSGSKNAGELFF
>TRBJ1-5|NA|TRBV4-1|NA
TGCGCCAGCAGCCAAGGGGCGGGGCTTAATAGCAATCAGCCCCAGCATTTT
CASSQGAGLNSNQPQHF
>TRBJ2-7|NA|TRBV5-4|NA
TGTGCCAGCAGCTTGTTGGGCAGCTCCTACGAGCAGTACTTC
CASSLLGSSYEQYF
>TRBJ1-1|TRBD1|TRBV25-1|NA
TGTGCCAGCAGTGATCTCCTCGGACAGGGTGAAGCTTTCTTT
CASSDLLGQGEAFF
>TRBJ2-7|NA|TRBV7-9|NA
TGTGCCAGCAGCTTAGGGGGTTTTTACGAGCAGTACTTC
CASSLGGFYEQYF
>TRBJ1-1|TRBD1|TRBV2|NA
TGTGCCAGCAGTGAATTAATTGGGGGTGAGGACAGGGGAATGAATGAAGCTTTCTTT
CASSELIGGEDRGMNEAFF
>TRBJ2-7|NA|TRBV27|NA
TGTGCCAGCAGTTTAACGGGACATCTAGTCTACGAGCAGTACTTC
CASSLTGHLVYEQYF
>TRBJ1-6|NA|TRBV7-9|NA
TGTGCCAGCAGCTTAGTCCTCGGCCCCAATTCACCCCTCCACTTT
CASSLVLGPNSPLHF
>TRBJ2-7|TRBD2|TRBV7-6|NA
TGTGCCAGCAGCTTACCCCTAGCGGGAGTATACGAGCAGTACTTC
CASSLPLAGVYEQYF
>TRBJ2-6|NA|TRBV11-2|NA
TGTGCCAGCAGCTTAGTCCTAAAAACGACACACTCTGGGGCCAACGTCCTGACTTTC
CASSLVLKTTHSGANVLTF
>TRBJ2-1|NA|TRBV11-2|NA
TGTGCCAGCAGCTCGGGTCCGGTCAATGAGCAGTTCTTC
CASSSGPVNEQFF
>TRBJ1-2|TRBD1|TRBV6-6|NA
TGTGCCAGCAGTCCCGTTGACAGGGTAATAGGCGGCTACACCTTC
CASSPVDRVIGGYTF
>TRBJ1-2|NA|TRBV30|NA
TGTGCCTGGAGTGGTAGGCAAGCTAACTATGGCTACACCTTC
CAWSGRQANYGYTF
>TRBJ2-1|NA|TRBV28|NA
TGTGCCAGCAGCTCCCCGAGAGAGAGCTCCTACAATGAGCAGTTCTTC
CASSSPRESSYNEQFF
>TRBJ2-1|TRBD2|TRBV9|once
TGTGCCAGCAGCGTTATAACGGGAGGGCCTGAGCAGTTCTTC
CASSVITGGPEQFF
>TRBJ1-4|TRBD1|TRBV5-1|once
TGCGCCAGCAGCATGGGACAGGGGTCAACTAATGAAAAACTGTTTTTT
CASSMGQGSTNEKLFF
>TRBJ2-1|TRBD1|TRBV2|NA
TGTGCCAGCAGTGAAGACAGGGGCGATGAGCAGTTCTTC
CASSEDRGDEQFF